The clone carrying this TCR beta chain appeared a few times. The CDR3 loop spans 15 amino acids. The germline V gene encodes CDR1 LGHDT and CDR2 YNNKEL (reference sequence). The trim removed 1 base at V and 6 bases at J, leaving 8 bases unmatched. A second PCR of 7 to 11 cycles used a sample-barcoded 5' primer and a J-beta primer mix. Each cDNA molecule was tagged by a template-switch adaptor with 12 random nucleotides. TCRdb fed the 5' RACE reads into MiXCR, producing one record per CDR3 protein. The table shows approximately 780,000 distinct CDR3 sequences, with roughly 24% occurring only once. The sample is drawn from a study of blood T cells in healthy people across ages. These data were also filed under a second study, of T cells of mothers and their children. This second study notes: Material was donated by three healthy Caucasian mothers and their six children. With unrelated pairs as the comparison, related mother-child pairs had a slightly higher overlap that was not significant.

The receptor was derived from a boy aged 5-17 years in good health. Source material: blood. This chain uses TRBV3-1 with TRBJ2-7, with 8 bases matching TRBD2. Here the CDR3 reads CASSQGVSGGREQYF. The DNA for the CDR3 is TGTGCCAGCAGCCAAGGGGTCAGCGGGGGTCGCGAGCAGTACTTC.